The 12 T cell receptor beta chains presented below share a single source sample, sequenced in a study of tumor and adjacent non-tumor tissue in lung cancer. A modified ARM-PCR protocol with three rounds of nested PCR amplified TCRbeta. TCRdb used MiXCR to reprocess the multiplex PCR reads, holding one entry per CDR3 protein. The sample shows around 120,000 distinct CDR3 sequences, 60% to 70% of them seen only once. RNA was extracted from bulk tissue without any cell sorting. The sequencing sample was made of lung tumor tissue. The receptors come from a man aged 25 to 40 with non-small cell lung cancer.

This clonotype was observed at least ten times. This sequence joins TRBV12-3 or TRBV12-4 and TRBJ2-5, with a weak D call TRBD1 (6 bases). The CDR3 loop spans 15 amino acids. V was pared by 4 bases and J by 5 bases, with 17 bases between. The CDR3 loop reads CASSSGTRAGETQYF. For the CDR3, the DNA is TGTGCCAGCAGTTCCGGGACAAGGGCTGGGGAGACCCAGTACTTC.

V usage is TRBV11-1 and J usage is TRBJ2-1, with a possible D match to TRBD1 (6 bases). The J call is uncertain, as TRBJ2-7 better fits the DNA end. CDR3 length: 12 residues. Looked up from germline, CDR1 is SGHAT and CDR2 is FQDESV (reference sequence). CDR3 amino acids: CASSRRQDEQYF. The CDR3 DNA is TGTGCCAGCAGCAGGAGACAGGATGAGCAGTACTTC.

This clonotype was recorded many times. The V gene is TRBV6-6, the J gene TRBJ2-5; possibly TRBD1 for D (5 bases). Trimming left V 9 bases short and J 5 bases short, with 16 bases between. Looked up from germline, CDR1 is MNHNY and CDR2 is SVGAGI (reference sequence). The CDR3 loop spans 13 amino acids. CDR3 residues: CASSGRIWETQYF. The CDR3 nucleotides read TGTGCCAGTTCAGGGCGTATTTGGGAGACCCAGTACTTC.

There are a few counts of this clonotype. The junction does not match germline at one end; this may be a read error. This rearrangement joins TRBV10-1 to TRBJ2-1, with a possible D match to TRBD2 (5 bases). CDR3 length: 14 amino acids. CDR1 is WNHNN, CDR2 SYGVQD, per germline (reference sequence). The CDR3 nucleotides read TGCACCAGGCACCTTCGGGAAGCCTACAATGAGCAGTTCTTC. It encodes CTRHLREAYNEQFF.

A word on this clonotype: A much larger clonotype is one base distant, so this may be a read error. The rearrangement links TRBV20-1 to TRBJ1-6, with TRBD1 matching over 7 bases. This CDR3 contains 18 residues. Germline V lookup: CDR1 DFQATT, CDR2 SNEGSKA (reference sequence). CDR3 in amino acids: CSARDRTGASSYNPPLHF. The DNA for the CDR3 is TGCAGTGCTAGAGACCGGACAGGAGCCAGCTCCTATAATCCACCCCTCCACTTT.

The CDR3 DNA sequence: TGTGCCATCAGTGAGAACAGGGTCTATGGGCAGTTCTTC. Protein sequence: CAISENRVYGQFF. V is TRBV10-3 and J is TRBJ2-1; TRBD1 is a possible D gene (6 bases). The CDR3 is made up of 13 amino acids. Trimming took off 2 bases at V and 12 bases at J, with 14 bases between the two ends. The germline CDR1 and CDR2 sequences are ENHRY and SYGVKD.

This clonotype was counted at least ten times. This chain links TRBV20-1 with TRBJ2-1, with D perhaps given as TRBD1 or TRBD2 (6 bases each). V dropped 6 bases and J dropped 8 bases, with 11 bases sitting between them. This CDR3 is 11 amino acids long. Germline CDR1 is DFQATT and CDR2 is SNEGSKA (reference sequence). Here the CDR3 reads CSAERGDEQFF. The CDR3 nucleotides are TGCAGTGCCGAGAGGGGGGATGAGCAGTTCTTC.

The sample holds a few counts of this clonotype. One end of the junction varies from germline; a read error may be responsible. CDR3 in DNA: TGTGCCAGCAGTTACTCGTTTGGCAGAAACACCGGGGAGCTGTCTTTT. This codes for CASSYSFGRNTGELSF. This chain links TRBV6-5 with TRBJ2-2; maybe TRBD2 (5 bases). The CDR3 is 16 amino acids. Germline V gene data show CDR1 as MNHEY and CDR2 as SVGAGI.

Of note for this clonotype: A much more abundant neighbour one base away suggests this may be a read error. The chain carries TRBV6-1 and TRBJ1-2; D perhaps matches TRBD1 (5 bases). The CDR3 has 15 amino acids. Per germline, CDR1 MNHNS and CDR2 SASEGT. Trimming removed 6 bases from V and 2 bases from J, with 16 bases in between. CDR3 protein: CASRTDSFANYGYTF. CDR3 bases: TGTGCCAGCAGGACTGACAGTTTCGCCAACTATGGCTACACCTTC.

To note about this clonotype: This clone may be a read error of a much larger clone one base away. V usage is TRBV12-3 or TRBV12-4 and J usage is TRBJ2-7; 8 bases align to TRBD1. The CDR3 spans 15 residues. Trimming took 8 bases from V and 4 from J; bases not matched to a gene: 13. The CDR3: CASCARGTGSYEQYF. The CDR3 DNA is TGTGCCAGCTGTGCCCGAGGGACAGGCTCTTACGAGCAGTACTTC.

Points on this clonotype: This CDR3 fails to terminate in the conserved phenylalanine or tryptophan, so it likely reflects a read error. The chain joins TRBV6-2 or TRBV6-3 to TRBJ2-1, with 7 bases identical to TRBD2. The CDR3 spans 15 residues. Per the germline V gene, CDR1 is MNHEY and CDR2 is SVGEGT. The CDR3 reads CASSRLSGDYNGQFI. DNA of the CDR3: TGTGCCAGCAGTCGCTTGAGCGGGGACTACAATGGGCAGTTCATC.

Turning to this clonotype: One end of the junction varies from germline; a read error may be responsible. The chain links TRBV4-3 to TRBJ1-3; D is possibly TRBD1 (5 bases). This CDR3 is 16 amino acids long. From germline, CDR1 is LGHNA and CDR2 YSLEER. CDR3 coding DNA: TGCGCCAGCAGCCAAGAAATATTCAGGGCTGGAGACACCATATATTTT. This codes for CASSQEIFRAGDTIYF.